This T cell receptor (beta chain) was sequenced during a study of blood T cell repertoires in COVID-19. Study at large: The United States, Italy and Spain supplied acute and convalescent COVID-19 samples. PBMCs, B-cell-depleted T cells, or T cells were the source of the cDNA or gDNA that made up the material.

Germline V lookup: CDR1 LNHNV, CDR2 YYDKDF (reference sequence). V was clipped by 0 bases and J by 6 bases; unmatched bases: 3. The CDR3 runs 17 residues. It was during active infection that Seattle patients were enrolled and then longitudinally followed. Per the original methods: Reference gene primers were amplified, and this amplification served to estimate nucleated cell counts. The method was immunoSEQ multiplex PCR; TCRdb's version includes in-frame clones alone and lacks a portion of them. The DNA was the basis for D and trimming; V, J and clone size are from that table. The repertoire has some 310,000 clones, roughly 88% of them found once; the top ten carry roughly 2.8%.

The specimen was peripheral blood. The chain couples TRBV15 to TRBJ2-1; 15 bases line up with TRBD2. This TCR derives from a woman aged 30 to 39 with COVID-19, enrolled during active disease. The CDR3: CATSRDGTSGRINEQFF. DNA for the CDR3: TGTGCCACCAGCAGAGATGGGACTAGCGGGAGGATCAATGAGCAGTTCTTC.